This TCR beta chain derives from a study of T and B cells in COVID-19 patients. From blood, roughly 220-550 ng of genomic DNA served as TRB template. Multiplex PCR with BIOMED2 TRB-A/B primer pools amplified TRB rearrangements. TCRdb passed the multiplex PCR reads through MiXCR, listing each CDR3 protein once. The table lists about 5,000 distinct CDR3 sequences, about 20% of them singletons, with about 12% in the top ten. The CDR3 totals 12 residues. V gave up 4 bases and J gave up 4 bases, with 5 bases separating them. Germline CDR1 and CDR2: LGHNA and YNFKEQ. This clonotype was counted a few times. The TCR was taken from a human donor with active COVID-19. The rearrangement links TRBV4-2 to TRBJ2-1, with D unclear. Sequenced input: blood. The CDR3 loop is CASSRTYNEQFF. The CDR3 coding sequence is TGTGCCAGCAGCCGGACGTACAATGAGCAGTTCTTC.